A single sample gave rise to the 8 T cell receptor beta chains below, sequenced in a study of blood T cell repertoires in COVID-19. Clones were read by immunoSEQ multiplex PCR, and TCRdb kept only the in-frame ones, dropping some. The sample contains about 250,000 clones, around 90% of which appear only once. Sequenced: peripheral blood. All receptors derive from a middle-aged woman who had recovered from COVID-19.

This clone was seen once. The chain uses TRBV5-4 and TRBJ1-1; 9 nucleotides line up with TRBD1. J was trimmed by 0 bases and V by 0 bases; bases with no gene match: 6. This CDR3 has 17 residues. Germline V CDR1 and CDR2: SGHNT, YYREEE (reference sequence). The CDR3 nucleotides are TGTGCCAGCAGCTTGGCCGGGGGACAGGGCCTGAACACTGAAGCTTTCTTT. This codes for CASSLAGGQGLNTEAFF.

The chain couples TRBV5-4 to TRBJ2-2; the D gene is possibly TRBD2 (7 bases). The V end lost 7 bases, the J end lost 6 bases, and 16 bases lay between the germline ends. Germline V gives CDR1 SGHNT, CDR2 YYREEE (reference sequence). This CDR3 spans 14 amino acids. CDR3 sequence: CASGTKGGAGELFF. The DNA of the CDR3 is TGTGCCAGCGGAACGAAAGGGGGGGCCGGGGAGCTGTTTTTT.

The chain couples TRBV5-1 to TRBJ2-5; 11 positions agree with TRBD1. J lost 4 bases, V lost 4 bases, and 3 bases had no gene match. The CDR3 consists of 14 residues. CDR1 is SGHRS, CDR2 YFSETQ, per germline. DNA for the CDR3: TGCGCCAGCAGCGTGGGACAGGGGGGAGAGACCCAGTACTTC. It translates to CASSVGQGGETQYF.

This rearrangement joins TRBV7-7 to TRBJ2-1, with 11 nucleotides matching TRBD2. The CDR3 extends over 17 amino acids. CDR1 is SSHAT and CDR2 is FNYEAQ in the germline V gene (reference sequence). The J segment lost 4 bases and the V segment lost 3 bases, leaving 8 bases of the junction unmatched. CDR3 bases: TGTGCCAGCAGCTTCACCCCCGGGACTAGCGGATACAATGAGCAGTTCTTC. Its protein is CASSFTPGTSGYNEQFF. Full variable domain (outside the CDR3, taken from reference TRBV7-7 and TRBJ2-1): GAGVSQSPRYKVTKRGQDVTLRCDPISSHATLYWYQQALGQGPEFLTYFNYEAQPDKSGLPSDRFSAERPEGSISTLTIQRTEQRDSAMYRCASSFTPGTSGYNEQFFGPGTRLTVL.

This clone was seen a few times. This chain links TRBV7-3 with TRBJ1-1; D is unclear. Per the germline V gene, CDR1 is SGHTA and CDR2 is FQGTGA. The V end lost 5 bases, the J end lost 2 bases, and 9 bases lay between the germline ends. The length of the CDR3 is 13 residues. The CDR3 protein is CASSEYTNTEAFF. In DNA, the CDR3 is TGTGCCAGCAGCGAATACACCAACACTGAAGCTTTCTTT.

The chain employs TRBV7-2 and TRBJ2-5, with D perhaps TRBD1 (6 bases). The V gene's germline CDR1 is SGHTA and CDR2 FQGNSA. The CDR3 has 16 residues. V lost 8 bases, J lost 5 bases, and 24 bases lay in between. This CDR3 is CASGTLQQGPGETQYF. CDR3 bases: TGTGCCAGCGGCACCCTCCAACAGGGTCCGGGGGAGACCCAGTACTTC.

The V and J genes are TRBV6-2 or TRBV6-3 and TRBJ2-7; TRBD1 matches 7 bases. This CDR3 contains 14 residues. The V gene's germline CDR1 is MNHEY and CDR2 SVGEGT. Trimming cost V 5 bases and J 4 bases; bases outside gene matches: 8. For the CDR3, the DNA is TGTGCCAGCAGTAACCGTGGGGACAGATACGAGCAGTACTTC. It encodes CASSNRGDRYEQYF.

V and J are TRBV6-6 and TRBJ1-2, with 7 bases identical to TRBD1. The germline gives CDR1 MNHNY, CDR2 SVGAGI (reference sequence). The CDR3 spans 16 residues. After removal of 6 bases from V and 2 bases from J, the junction contained 12 bases not matched to a gene. CDR3 sequence reads: CASSQKPKQGNYGYTF. DNA of the CDR3: TGTGCCAGCAGCCAGAAACCCAAACAGGGGAACTATGGCTACACCTTC.